These 31 T cell receptor beta chains came from one sample sequenced in a study of cytomegalovirus exposure and HLA in healthy donors. The PCR was carried out with 60 Vbeta primers and 13 Jbeta primers. Using immunoSEQ multiplex PCR, the repertoire was profiled, and TCRdb retains in-frame clones only, with some absent. The sample has 95,000 to 150,000 clones; 10% are singletons. The sequencing sample was made of PBMCs. The source is a woman aged 18-29 years in good health and CMV-seropositive.

This clone appeared a few times. This rearrangement joins TRBV6-5 to TRBJ1-2; 7 bases match TRBD1. Germline V lookup: CDR1 MNHEY, CDR2 SVGAGI. Unmatched junction bases numbered 7, after V lost 2 bases and J lost 4 bases. The length of the CDR3 is 15 residues. This CDR3 is CASSYRGQKSYGYTF. CDR3 in DNA: TGTGCCAGCAGTTACCGGGGACAGAAGTCCTATGGCTACACCTTC.

The V and J genes are TRBV9 and TRBJ2-2; a weak D match, TRBD1 (6 bases). There are 15 residues in the CDR3. Germline assignment: CDR1 SGDLS and CDR2 YYNGEE. Trimming pared 2 bases from V and 1 base from J, leaving 9 bases between. The CDR3 DNA reads TGTGCCAGCAGCGTTAAACAGGGGAACACCGGGGAGCTGTTTTTT. It specifies CASSVKQGNTGELFF.

The chain has TRBV6-6 and TRBJ2-3; 9 bases are shared with TRBD2. Trimming cost V 6 bases and J 2 bases; bases outside gene matches: 6. Germline CDR1 MNHNY, CDR2 SVGAGI (reference sequence). CDR3 length: 15 amino acids. CDR3: CASSFSGGNTDTQYF. The CDR3 bases are TGTGCCAGCAGCTTTAGCGGGGGCAACACAGATACGCAGTATTTT.

V gene TRBV27 combines with J gene TRBJ1-1; D is ambiguous. The germline V gene has CDR1 MNHEY and CDR2 SMNVEV (reference sequence). The CDR3 totals 16 residues. The V end was cut by 5 bases, the J end by 0 bases, with 16 bases between. CDR3 amino acids: CASSVNRPPLNTEAFF. In nucleotides, the CDR3 is TGTGCCAGCAGTGTGAACAGACCCCCCCTGAACACTGAAGCTTTCTTT.

This clone was counted between two and nine times. The chain is built from TRBV30 and TRBJ2-5, with TRBD2 matching 7 bases. The J call is uncertain, as TRBJ2-7 better fits the DNA end. The CDR3 contains 15 residues. Per germline, CDR1 GTSNPN and CDR2 SVGIG (reference sequence). The CDR3: CAWSPPGGVFGEQYF. CDR3 nucleotides: TGTGCCTGGAGTCCTCCTGGGGGGGTATTTGGCGAGCAGTACTTC.

This clone was counted a few times. The DNA of the CDR3 is TGTGCCAGCAGCTTACCCTCGGGGCGGGAGGGAGGAGAGACCCAGTACTTC. It yields the protein CASSLPSGREGGETQYF. The gene calls are TRBV7-9 and TRBJ2-5, with TRBD2 matching over 9 bases. Germline-derived CDR1 and CDR2 are SEHNR and FQNEAQ (reference sequence). The CDR3 is 17 residues long. Trimming took 2 bases from V and 4 from J; bases not matched to a gene: 11.

This clone turned up a few times. Other DNA variants within this sample encode the same CDR3. This chain links TRBV9 with TRBJ1-5; no clear D. Germline CDR1 is SGDLS and CDR2 is YYNGEE. This CDR3 has 14 residues. Trimming took off 0 bases at V and 4 bases at J, with 8 bases between the two ends. CDR3 nucleotide sequence: TGTGCCAGCAGCGTAGGCGGATCAAATCAGCCCCAGCATTTT. It codes for CASSVGGSNQPQHF.

The rearrangement joins TRBV6-4 to TRBJ2-2; the D gene is possibly TRBD2 (6 bases). In germline, CDR1 is MRHNA, CDR2 SNTAGT. Deletions cut 8 bases from V and 6 bases from J, with 16 bases between. The CDR3 runs to 14 residues. The CDR3 spells CASARGPLSGELFF. The CDR3 nucleotides are TGTGCCAGCGCGCGGGGTCCCTTATCCGGGGAGCTGTTTTTT.

This clone was recorded a few times. The chain joins TRBV28 to TRBJ1-1, with D unclear. This CDR3 region has 14 residues. The germline V gene has CDR1 MDHEN and CDR2 SYDVKM. Trimming cost V 6 bases and J 0 bases, with 11 bases left between them. CDR3 loop: CASRPILVNTEAFF. Here the CDR3 DNA reads TGTGCCAGCAGGCCAATTTTAGTGAACACTGAAGCTTTCTTT.

This clone turned up a few times. This chain joins TRBV5-6 and TRBJ2-1, with 10 positions matching TRBD2. The trim removed 2 bases at V and 1 base at J, leaving 3 bases unmatched. The CDR3 loop spans 16 amino acids. Germline-derived CDR1 and CDR2 are SGHDT and YYEEEE. The CDR3 nucleotides are TGTGCCAGCAGCTTAGAACTAGCGGGGTCCTACAATGAGCAGTTCTTC. Its protein is CASSLELAGSYNEQFF.

The chain joins TRBV30 to TRBJ2-3, with D possibly TRBD2 on 6 matching bases. Trimming shortened V by 3 bases and J by 2 bases, and 9 bases separated the two germline ends. The CDR3 consists of 13 residues. Germline CDR1 is GTSNPN and CDR2 is SVGIG (reference sequence). The CDR3 DNA is TGTGCCTGGAGGGAGGGTGTCACAGATACGCAGTATTTT. It yields the protein CAWREGVTDTQYF.

This clone was found a few times. This sequence joins TRBV27 and TRBJ2-7; the match to TRBD2 covers 13 bases. CDR3 size: 14 residues. Germline values: CDR1 MNHEY, CDR2 SMNVEV (reference sequence). V shed 5 bases and J 7 bases; nucleotides not matched to a gene: 5. The CDR3 nucleotides read TGTGCCAGCAGTGGACTAGCGGGAGTCTATGAGCAGTACTTC. Translating it yields CASSGLAGVYEQYF.

The rearrangement uses TRBV6-1 and TRBJ1-2; 7 bases are a match to TRBD1. V was clipped by 5 bases and J by 6 bases; unmatched bases: 6. The CDR3 has 13 amino acids. CDR1 and CDR2 (germline): MNHNS, SASEGT. CDR3 DNA: TGTGCCAGCAGTTTGGACAGGATCAATGGCTACACCTTC. Protein product: CASSLDRINGYTF.

The CDR3 nucleotides read TGTGCCAGCAGCCCTCCGGGGACAGTGAACACTGAAGCTTTCTTT. Protein product: CASSPPGTVNTEAFF. V usage is TRBV6-6 and J usage is TRBJ1-1, with 7 positions matching TRBD1. The germline gives CDR1 MNHNY, CDR2 SVGAGI (reference sequence). This CDR3 spans 15 amino acids. The J segment lost 0 bases and the V segment lost 6 bases, leaving 7 bases of the junction unmatched.

The chain couples TRBV7-3 to TRBJ2-3; 7 bases match TRBD1. The germline V gene encodes CDR1 SGHTA and CDR2 FQGTGA. The CDR3 runs 13 residues. With 8 bases clipped from V and 5 bases from J, the junction kept 7 bases outside the gene matches. The CDR3 reads CASQRSGGDTQYF. The CDR3 DNA sequence: TGTGCCAGCCAGAGATCAGGGGGAGATACGCAGTATTTT.

This sequence joins TRBV19 and TRBJ1-5; TRBD1 matches 9 bases. CDR1 LNHDA and CDR2 SQIVND come from the germline V gene (reference sequence). The CDR3 has 15 residues. Trimming removed 5 bases from V and 6 bases from J; junction bases left unmatched: 8. The CDR3 here is CASSPGQGWGQPQHF. DNA of the CDR3: TGTGCCAGTAGTCCGGGACAGGGATGGGGTCAGCCCCAGCATTTT. Looking up the rest from reference TRBV19 and TRBJ1-5 gives the full variable domain: DGGITQSPKYLFRKEGQNVTLSCEQNLNHDAMYWYRQDPGQGLRLIYYSQIVNDFQKGDIAEGYSVSREKKESFPLTVTSAQKNPTAFYLCASSPGQGWGQPQHFGDGTRLSIL.

This clone was detected a few times. The rearrangement links TRBV9 to TRBJ2-5, with D perhaps TRBD2 (6 bases). This CDR3 contains 15 residues. Germline V gene lookup returns CDR1 SGDLS and CDR2 YYNGEE. V was cut by 0 bases and J by 4 bases, with 13 bases left in between. CDR3 coding DNA: TGTGCCAGCAGCGTAGGGCCGGAGGGCCTAGAGACCCAGTACTTC. This encodes CASSVGPEGLETQYF.

The chain has TRBV18 and TRBJ2-3, with 7 bases lining up with TRBD2. Germline assignment: CDR1 KGHSH and CDR2 LQKENI. The CDR3 has 13 residues. V lost 0 bases to trimming and J lost 8 bases; unmatched junction nucleotides: 2. This chain's CDR3 is CASSPPGGVTQYF. The CDR3 region has the DNA TGTGCCAGCTCACCACCGGGAGGGGTTACGCAGTATTTT.

This clone was seen a few times. The chain combines TRBV6-5 with TRBJ2-2; D call uncertain. From germline, CDR1 is MNHEY and CDR2 SVGAGI. V dropped 4 bases and J dropped 6 bases, with 12 bases sitting between them. The CDR3 totals 14 residues. Here the CDR3 reads CASSSERLSGELFF. The CDR3, as DNA: TGTGCCAGCAGTTCCGAGAGACTCTCCGGGGAGCTGTTTTTT.

This clone appeared a few times. V gene TRBV21-1 combines with J gene TRBJ2-5; the D call in the table, TRBD2, was not verified against the DNA. TRBV21-1 is flagged as a pseudogene. This CDR3 has 11 amino acids. For the CDR3, the DNA is TGTGCCAGCACCCGGAGAGAGACCCAGTACTTC. Translating it yields CASTRRETQYF.

This clone was observed a handful of times. The CDR3 here is CASSRRQGGTEAFF. CDR3 in DNA: TGTGCCAGCAGCCGTCGACAGGGAGGCACTGAAGCTTTCTTT. The chain carries TRBV28 and TRBJ1-1, with 7 bases aligning to TRBD1. The CDR3 totals 14 residues. Per germline, CDR1 MDHEN and CDR2 SYDVKM. The V gene end was trimmed by 6 bases and the J gene end by 4 bases; junction bases not matched to a gene: 8.

This clone was detected only a few times. CDR3 sequence: CASSLTPVVENSGANVLTF. The CDR3 region has the DNA TGTGCCAGCAGCTTAACTCCGGTGGTAGAAAACTCTGGGGCCAACGTCCTGACTTTC. This rearrangement joins TRBV7-3 to TRBJ2-6; D is uncertain. Trimming stripped 0 bases from V and 0 bases from J, with 15 bases between. In germline, CDR1 is SGHTA, CDR2 FQGTGA. The CDR3 runs to 19 residues. Variable domain in full (rest from reference TRBV7-3 and TRBJ2-6): GAGVSQTPSNKVTEKGKYVELRCDPISGHTALYWYRQSLGQGPEFLIYFQGTGAADDSGLPNDRFFAVRPEGSVSTLKIQRTERGDSAVYLCASSLTPVVENSGANVLTFGAGSRLTVL.

This clone was seen a handful of times. The chain carries TRBV2 and TRBJ2-1, with no clear D. The CDR3 consists of 14 residues. V was cut by 8 bases and J by 3 bases, with 14 bases left in between. The germline V gene has CDR1 SNHLY and CDR2 FYNNEI. The CDR3 DNA follows: TGTGCCAGCGATTCCGGGTCCCTCTACAATGAGCAGTTCTTC. It encodes CASDSGSLYNEQFF.

The chain joins TRBV6-6 to TRBJ1-1; 7 bases agree with TRBD1. The V and J ends lost 10 bases and 8 bases, in that order; junction bases with no gene match: 7. Germline V CDR1 and CDR2: MNHNY, SVGAGI (reference sequence). This CDR3 comprises 11 residues. The CDR3 sequence: CATRQQGEAFF. The CDR3 DNA is TGTGCCACCAGACAACAGGGGGAAGCTTTCTTT.

The chain carries TRBV5-5 and TRBJ2-1; weak D call: TRBD2 (5 bases). Trimming removed 0 bases at V and 0 bases at J, with 10 bases between. The CDR3 sequence is 16 residues long. Germline values: CDR1 SGHKS, CDR2 YYEKEE (reference sequence). The CDR3 DNA follows: TGTGCCAGCAGCTTGGGGGAGTCCCTCTCCTACAATGAGCAGTTCTTC. The encoded protein is CASSLGESLSYNEQFF. Full variable domain (outside the CDR3, taken from reference TRBV5-5 and TRBJ2-1): DAGVTQSPTHLIKTRGQQVTLRCSPISGHKSVSWYQQVLGQGPQFIFQYYEKEERGRGNFPDRFSARQFPNYSSELNVNALLLGDSALYLCASSLGESLSYNEQFFGPGTRLTVL.

V is TRBV19 and J is TRBJ1-1, with no clear D. Trimming removed 2 bases at V and 7 bases at J, with 8 bases between. CDR1 is LNHDA and CDR2 is SQIVND in the germline V gene (reference sequence). This CDR3 comprises 12 residues. The CDR3 here is CASSIWEDEAFF. In DNA, the CDR3 is TGTGCCAGTAGTATATGGGAGGATGAAGCTTTCTTT.

CDR3 residues: CSVEWTSGSYEQYF. The DNA for the CDR3 is TGCAGCGTTGAGTGGACTAGCGGCTCCTACGAGCAGTACTTC. This chain joins TRBV29-1 and TRBJ2-7; 10 bases line up with TRBD2. CDR1 is SQVTM, CDR2 ANQGSEA, per germline. Trimming at V came to 3 bases and at J to 0 bases, leaving 2 bases not matched to a gene. This CDR3 comprises 14 residues.

Comments on this clone: The conserved final phenylalanine or tryptophan is absent from the CDR3, which likely points to a read error. It is unclear where the CDR3 begins or ends on the DNA, so no DNA is shown, and the CDR3 is as TCRdb lists it. This chain connects TRBV27 to TRBJ2-2; the table's D call, TRBD1, was not checked against the DNA. The CDR3 is 16 residues long, ends included. CDR1 MNHEY and CDR2 SMNVEV come from the germline V gene (reference sequence). CDR3: CASSLSPHGAPGEMFL.

J is TRBJ2-3 and V is TRBV7-9; 11 bases fit TRBD2. The CDR3 totals 15 residues. The germline CDR1 and CDR2 sequences are SEHNR and FQNEAQ (reference sequence). With V trimmed by 5 bases and J by 4 bases, 5 bases remained unmatched. CDR3 sequence (DNA): TGTGCCAGCAGCCTTAGCGGGAGGGCCCCAGATACGCAGTATTTT. Translation: CASSLSGRAPDTQYF.

This clone came up a few times. The rearrangement joins TRBV6-1 to TRBJ2-7; possibly TRBD1 for D (6 bases). CDR1 is MNHNS and CDR2 is SASEGT in the germline V gene. The CDR3 extends over 14 amino acids. V gave up 2 bases and J gave up 4 bases, with 12 bases separating them. The CDR3 loop reads CASSETGREYEQYF. The CDR3 coding sequence is TGTGCCAGCAGTGAAACAGGGAGAGAATACGAGCAGTACTTC.

This clone turned up a few times. V usage is TRBV18 and J usage is TRBJ1-1, with 9 bases lining up with TRBD1. Unmatched junction bases numbered 3, after V lost 1 base and J lost 0 bases. The CDR3 spans 16 residues. In germline, CDR1 is KGHSH, CDR2 LQKENI. The CDR3 DNA reads as TGTGCCAGCTCACCACGGACAGGGGATATGAACACTGAAGCTTTCTTT. Its translation is CASSPRTGDMNTEAFF.